The rows below give T cell receptor beta chains drawn from one sample of a study of shared clonotypes between healthy human individuals. Repertoires were generated with immunoSEQ multiplex PCR, while TCRdb's copy carries only in-frame clones and drops some. Found here are over 2,000,000 clones, around 95% of them singletons; the top ten hold approximately 1.7%. The specimen sequenced was naive CD8+ T cells from PBMCs. These receptors were taken from a man in his late teens or twenties in good health. Some clones in this sample may be carry-over from other donors' samples. Each CDR3 is given without its conserved first and last residue. The order of the fields is V gene, D gene, CDR3 protein. D genes are given only for firm matches.

>TRBV19|TRBD2
ASTPGGIGTGELF
>TRBV5-1|.
ASSYGRDISYNEQF
>TRBV28|TRBD2
ASSARFGLAGNNEQF
>TRBV9|.
ASSAGRSEAGPYEQY
>TRBV27|.
ASTGPSEQF
>TRBV14|.
ASSQGDGGYQETQY
>TRBV6-5|.
VTCEPPDNEQF
>TRBV30|TRBD1
AWSDSPQGYYGYT
>TRBV19|.
ASTPGGGVWSTEAF
>TRBV4-1|TRBD1
ASIHRDRVNEQY
>TRBV7-9|TRBD2
ASSPRDSGRRTGELF
>TRBV28|.
ASSFRSGYEQY
>TRBV4-1|.
ASSQGTGPDYGYT
>TRBV4-1|TRBD2
ASSRLYSGSSYNEQF
>TRBV29-1|.
SGEVAYEQY
>TRBV5-6|.
ASSLQETQY
>TRBV27|TRBD1
ASSLSRGTGPTEAF
>TRBV28|TRBD1
ASSSRGLEEAF
>TRBV4-2|TRBD1
ASSHYRGGNQPQH
>TRBV27|TRBD1
ASSPTGDETQY
>TRBV4-1|TRBD1
ASSQAVRDRRH
>TRBV4-3|.
ASSQGYGSRNQPQH
>TRBV9|.
ASSGQSGANVLT
>TRBV7-9|.
ASSGGRELAKNIQY
>TRBV27|.
ASSLSAGTLDYEQY
>TRBV9|TRBD2
ASSPGTSGGRHEQY
>TRBV11-2|TRBD1
ASSNRGRDYEQF
>TRBV11-2|.
ASSFGGRYGYT
>TRBV7-9|.
ASSRSSYEQY
>TRBV7-9|TRBD2
ASSGTRELGTDTQY
>TRBV5-4|.
ASSWTGKTEAF
>TRBV5-1|.
ASSLRSGVGAN
>TRBV5-1|.
ASSPTLDYGYT
>TRBV28|.
ASSPPYWRESTDTQY
>TRBV6-5|TRBD2
ASSVLAGGTETQY
>TRBV7-3|.
ASSPGGSTEAF
>TRBV6-6|.
ASGVMEGYT
>TRBV6-5|.
ASSIFRYEQY
>TRBV11-3|.
ASSPCREMRNTEAF
>TRBV19|.
ASSGFRNTGELF
>TRBV13|.
ASRSGDPEQF
>TRBV29-1|.
SVDLTDDSYEQY
>TRBV7-9|.
ASSLAGVMAGELF
>TRBV5-1|.
ASSLAAGARKETQY
>TRBV6-5|.
ASSSMTKREH
>TRBV19|TRBD1
ASSKDRQGNTEAF
>TRBV14|.
ASSPGGTEAF
>TRBV5-5|.
ASSYAGQINTGELF
>TRBV14|.
ASSQGLYNEQF
>TRBV15|TRBD1
ATSGDRERDTEAF
>TRBV25-1|.
ASSANRDNTDTQY
>TRBV6-5|.
ASSDRAFTDTQY
>TRBV29-1|TRBD2
SVEDASGEQY